These 10 T cell receptor beta chains were sequenced from one sample in a study of T-cell memory formation after mild COVID-19. TCRdb reanalysed the 5' RACE reads using MiXCR and keeps one entry per CDR3 protein. The sample holds roughly 450,000 distinct CDR3 sequences, roughly 18% seen once. Sequencing was performed on PBMCs or a T cell subset sorted from them (not recorded which). These receptors were obtained from an adult woman who had mild COVID-19 (a few samples of this study predate the infection). Cell type and time point are not known.

This clonotype was observed a handful of times. The chain carries TRBV20-1 and TRBJ1-6; 7 bases agree with TRBD1. Germline V lookup: CDR1 DFQATT, CDR2 SNEGSKA (reference sequence). The V and J ends lost 1 base and 13 bases, in that order; junction bases with no gene match: 1. The CDR3 runs 11 residues. CDR3 nucleotide sequence: TGCAGTGCTAGAGTGACAGGGCCCCTCCACTTT. This codes for CSARVTGPLHF.

This chain links TRBV20-1 with TRBJ2-5, with TRBD1 identical over 7 bases. V dropped 0 bases and J dropped 2; count of bases not matched to a gene: 3. Germline CDR1 and CDR2: DFQATT and SNEGSKA (reference sequence). The CDR3 has 14 residues. The CDR3 spells CSARDRRGQETQYF. In DNA, the CDR3 is TGCAGTGCTAGAGATCGCAGGGGGCAAGAGACCCAGTACTTC.

The rearrangement links TRBV5-1 to TRBJ1-1; D is possibly TRBD1 (6 bases). This CDR3 is built from 18 residues. CDR1 is SGHRS and CDR2 is YFSETQ in the germline V gene. V lost 6 bases and J lost 5, with 29 bases in between. CDR3 nucleotide sequence: TGCGCCAGCAACTCGATGAGGGGGGCAGGGCGAGGGAGAACTGAAGCTTTCTTT. This translates into CASNSMRGAGRGRTEAFF.

This clonotype has a handful of counts. The CDR3 protein is CASSTPDSRPSYEQYF. As DNA, the CDR3 is TGTGCCAGCAGTACACCCGACAGCCGACCCTCCTACGAGCAGTACTTC. The J gene is TRBJ2-7, the V gene TRBV25-1; possibly TRBD1 for D (5 bases). CDR1 is MGHDK, CDR2 SYGVNS, per germline. Trimming cost V 5 bases and J 0 bases, with 17 bases left between them. The CDR3 has 16 amino acids.

This clonotype was observed a few times. The chain couples TRBV7-2 to TRBJ2-7, with TRBD2 matching over 9 bases. The V gene's germline CDR1 is SGHTA and CDR2 FQGNSA. The CDR3 sequence is 14 residues long. V shed 0 bases and J 5 bases; nucleotides not matched to a gene: 2. CDR3 sequence (DNA): TGTGCCAGCAGCTTAGCCGGCGGGAGGGACGAGCAGTACTTC. Residues: CASSLAGGRDEQYF.

This clonotype appeared a few times. The chain employs TRBV12-5 and TRBJ2-4; D ambiguous. The CDR3 consists of 13 residues. Germline loops: CDR1 LGHNT, CDR2 FRNRAP. V was trimmed by 1 base and J by 3 bases, leaving 4 bases between them. The CDR3 DNA sequence: TGTGCTAGTGGTTTGGGCGTCAAAAACATTCAGTACTTC. It is translated as CASGLGVKNIQYF.

V gene TRBV9 combines with J gene TRBJ2-1, with D tentatively TRBD2 (6 bases). The germline V and J ends were trimmed by 7 bases and 8 bases, with 10 bases remaining between them. The CDR3 extends over 11 amino acids. CDR1 is SGDLS, CDR2 YYNGEE, per germline. The CDR3: CASGRDHEQFF. The DNA for the CDR3 is TGTGCCAGCGGGCGGGACCATGAGCAGTTCTTC.

V is TRBV30 and J is TRBJ1-2; D gene ambiguous. CDR1 is GTSNPN, CDR2 SVGIG, per germline (reference sequence). Trimming shortened V by 2 bases and J by 8 bases, and 12 bases separated the two germline ends. This CDR3 contains 12 residues. The CDR3 DNA reads TGTGCCTGGAGTTACGTACGGGAAGGCTACACCTTC. The encoded protein is CAWSYVREGYTF.

V usage is TRBV20-1 and J usage is TRBJ2-7, with 9 bases lining up with TRBD2. The CDR3 extends over 15 amino acids. V shed 5 bases, J shed 0 bases, and the junction held 8 bases outside the gene matches. Germline lookup yields CDR1 DFQATT and CDR2 SNEGSKA (reference sequence). The CDR3 spells CSAEWYSGSSYEQYF. Written as DNA, the CDR3 is TGCAGTGCTGAATGGTATAGCGGGAGCTCCTACGAGCAGTACTTC.

The chain carries TRBV12-3 or TRBV12-4 and TRBJ1-5; D call uncertain. Trimming shortened V by 5 bases and J by 7 bases, and 12 bases separated the two germline ends. There are 13 residues in the CDR3. CDR3 sequence reads: CASSTLSGQPQHF. The CDR3 DNA is TGTGCCAGCAGTACCCTCTCGGGCCAGCCCCAGCATTTT.